This T cell receptor beta chain was identified during a study of CXCR3-negative and CXCR3-positive naive CD8 T cells (dated by TCRdb to the late 2010s). Turning to the overall study: In total, about 130 million TRB reads were obtained, which works out to roughly 1.5 +/- 0.3 million reads per library. The diversity and physicochemical repertoire analyses included about a dozen donors pooled from two independent experiments. TRBV-TRBJ cluster analysis included naive subsets from several donors and memory cells from 3 donors.

The CDR3, cysteine through phenylalanine, is 14 amino acids long. Only the protein is on record. CDR1 and CDR2, looked up from the germline V gene, are MNHEY and SVGAGI. To note about this clonotype: The specificity of this receptor is unknown.

General study outcomes and caveats: CXCR3 expression partially decreased after cryopreservation, so most assays used freshly isolated PBMCs. Compared with CXCR3-negative naive cells, CXCR3-positive naive cells had TRB CDR3s with higher hydrophobicity (lower Kidera factor 4), lower energy, and higher strength and volume indices. Naive CXCR3-negative and CXCR3-positive cells from the same donor showed similar TRBV-TRBJ usage, whereas memory cells showed distinct patterns. Both naive subsets had comparably high repertoire diversity, while memory CD8+ T cells had much lower repertoire diversity. Because surface CD5, which is linked to self-reactivity in mice, was comparable between the naive subsets, TCR interaction strength was also inferred from TRB CDR3 physicochemical properties.

Sequencing relied on a NextSeq 550. The Human TCR Profiling Kit (MiLaboratory) was used to prepare UMI-labeled 5' RACE TRB cDNA libraries. cDNA synthesis used the entire amount of extracted RNA, and PCR amplification then used the entire amount of cDNA produced. Libraries were prepared in parallel using an identical number of PCR cycles. Concerning the study's data processing: With a minimum of two reads required per UMI, MIGEC and MiXCR pulled out about 50,000 +/- 9,200 unique UMI-labeled TRB cDNA molecules from each library. An average of approximately 40,000 +/- 10,000 functional in-frame TRB CDR3 nucleotide clonotypes without stop codons was found per library. After each sample was downsampled to 5000 UMI-labeled TRB molecules, VDJtools was used to calculate diversity metrics such as normalized Shannon-Wiener and Chao1. For the central five CDR3 residues, VDJtools calculated physicochemical properties weighted by clonotype size, namely interaction energy, strength, volume and Kidera factor 4. With the reads reprocessed by TCRdb, a single entry stands for each CDR3 protein sequence and no DNA is reported. None of the V and J calls come from the authors' own analysis; TCRdb made them. This sample's clone table shows 45,000 to 65,000 distinct CDR3 sequences. The ten biggest clones cover about 1.6% of the sample.

For every CD8+ T cell subset, around 300,000 cells were flow-sorted straight into RLT lysis buffer, and each subset was sorted in triplicate. To keep memory contaminants out, a stringent definition of naive CD8+ T cells was applied: CD45RO-CCR7+CD27+CD95-. Using standard density gradient centrifugation, peripheral blood mononuclear cells were isolated from buffy coats. A FACSAria III was used to flow-sort naive CXCR3-negative and CXCR3-positive CD8+ T cells. Total RNA was extracted from sorted cells using an RNeasy Mini Kit. In this chain, TRBV6-5 is recombined with TRBJ1-1; absent DNA, TCRdb's TRBD1 call cannot be checked. The sequence came from a human donor in good health. Some clones in this sample may be carry-over from other donors' samples. Sequences were obtained from naive CXCR3- CD8+ T cells from blood. What this sample's cell subset or site label stands for: CD45RO-CCR7+CD27+CD95- naive CD8+ T cells lacking CXCR3 (TNR3-). CDR3 region: CASSLPDSPTEAFF.